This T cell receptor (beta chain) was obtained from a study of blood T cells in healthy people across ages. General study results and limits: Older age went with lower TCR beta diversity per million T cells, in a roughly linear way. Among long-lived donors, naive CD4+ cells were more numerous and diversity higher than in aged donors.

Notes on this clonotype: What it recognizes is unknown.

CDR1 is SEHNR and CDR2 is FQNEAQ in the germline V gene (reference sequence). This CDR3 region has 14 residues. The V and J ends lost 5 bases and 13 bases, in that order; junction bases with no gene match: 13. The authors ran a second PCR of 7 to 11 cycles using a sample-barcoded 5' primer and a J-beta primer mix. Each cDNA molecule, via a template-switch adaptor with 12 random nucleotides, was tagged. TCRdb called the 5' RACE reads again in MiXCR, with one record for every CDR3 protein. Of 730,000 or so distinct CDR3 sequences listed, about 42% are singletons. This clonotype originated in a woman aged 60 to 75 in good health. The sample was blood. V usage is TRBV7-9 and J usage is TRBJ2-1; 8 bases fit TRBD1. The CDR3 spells CASSRNTQGETQFF. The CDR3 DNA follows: TGTGCCAGCAGCCGTAATACACAGGGGGAGACCCAGTTCTTC. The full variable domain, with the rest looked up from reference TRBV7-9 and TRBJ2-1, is DTGVSQNPRHKITKRGQNVTFRCDPISEHNRLYWYRQTLGQGPEFLTYFQNEAQLEKSRLLSDRFSAERPKGSFSTLEIQRTEQGDSAMYLCASSRNTQGETQFFGPGTRLTVL.